This TCR beta chain was identified during a study of shared clonotypes between healthy human individuals. Study-wide background: Donors had three CD4 naive, three CD4 memory, two CD8 naive and one CD8 memory plate apiece.

Positively selected for CCR7, the CD45RO-negative cells used as naive CD8 cells excluded terminally differentiated effector memory CD45RA+ cells. The germline V gene encodes CDR1 MDHEN and CDR2 SYDVKM. The germline V and J ends were trimmed by 6 bases and 4 bases, with 10 bases remaining between them. This CDR3 contains 13 residues. Repertoires were generated with immunoSEQ multiplex PCR, while TCRdb's copy carries only in-frame clones and drops some. The sample consists of about 2.1 million clones, about 93% of them appearing once. This clone was detected once. Other DNA sequences in this sample translate to the same CDR3.

The origin of this receptor is a man aged 18 to 29 in good health. Some clones in this sample may be carry-over from other donors' samples. The J gene is TRBJ2-1, the V gene TRBV28; D might be TRBD2 (5 bases). The specimen was naive CD8+ T cells from PBMCs. CDR3 DNA sequence: TGTGCCAGCAGCCCACGGAGGTACAATGAGCAGTTCTTC. Translated: CASSPRRYNEQFF.